This passage covers 22 T cell receptor beta chains from one sample sequenced in a study of control samples from healthy donors and cancer patients. Only in-frame clones appear in the TCRdb table, and some are missing; sequencing was by immunoSEQ multiplex PCR. The table includes approximately 65,000 clones, 89% detected once. Sequenced: PBMCs. The receptors derive from a man aged 55 to 70 with lung cancer.

DNA of the CDR3: TGCGCCAGCAGCTATCCCGGGGGGCCCACGGGTGGCTACACCTTC. Amino acids: CASSYPGGPTGGYTF. J is TRBJ1-2 and V is TRBV4-1; TRBD1 might be the D (6 bases). Trimming left V 5 bases short and J 7 bases short, with 20 bases between. CDR3 length: 15 residues. Germline CDR1 MGHRA, CDR2 YSYEKL.

This rearrangement joins TRBV5-1 to TRBJ1-4; weak D call: TRBD1 (6 bases). With 4 bases removed from V and 6 bases from J, the gap between germline ends came to 13 bases. CDR3 length equals 14 residues. Per the germline V gene, CDR1 is SGHRS and CDR2 is YFSETQ. CDR3 coding DNA: TGCGCCAGCAGCCCTAAAGCAGGGGATGAAAAACTGTTTTTT. Translation: CASSPKAGDEKLFF.

This chain connects TRBV18 to TRBJ1-5, with D possibly being TRBD1 (5 bases). CDR3 length equals 14 residues. Trimming pared 6 bases from V and 0 bases from J, leaving 9 bases between. The germline gives CDR1 KGHSH, CDR2 LQKENI. The CDR3 sequence is CASSDTNSNQPQHF. The CDR3 region has the DNA TGTGCCAGCTCGGACACTAATAGCAATCAGCCCCAGCATTTT.

The table lists this clone with a few counts. V and J are TRBV29-1 and TRBJ2-2; TRBD1 is a possible D gene (6 bases). Trimming left V 1 base short and J 4 bases short, with 7 bases between. The CDR3 covers 13 residues. Germline CDR1 reads SQVTM; CDR2 reads ANQGSEA. For the CDR3, the DNA is TGCAGCGTTGAAGGAGGGGGCACCGGGGAGCTGTTTTTT. This encodes CSVEGGGTGELFF.

The chain uses TRBV14 and TRBJ2-6; 8 bases align to TRBD1. Per germline, CDR1 SGHDN and CDR2 FVKESK. J lost 0 bases, V lost 6 bases, and 10 bases had no gene match. This CDR3 has 18 amino acids. The CDR3 reads CASRADRGSASGANVLTF. DNA of the CDR3: TGTGCCAGCAGAGCTGACAGGGGATCGGCCTCTGGGGCCAACGTCCTGACTTTC.

This rearrangement joins TRBV3-1 (or the pseudogene TRBV3-2) to TRBJ1-5; D may be TRBD1 (5 bases). The V gene lost 0 bases and the J gene lost 7 bases, with 7 bases spanning the gap. Per the germline V gene, CDR1 is LGHDT and CDR2 is YNNKEL (reference sequence). This CDR3 has 13 amino acids. The DNA for the CDR3 is TGTGCCAGCAGCCAAGACACAGGCCAGCCCCAGCATTTT. Its translation is CASSQDTGQPQHF.

The chain combines TRBV2 with TRBJ2-3, with D perhaps TRBD2 (7 bases). CDR1 is SNHLY, CDR2 FYNNEI, per germline. The CDR3 contains 13 residues. V was pared by 8 bases and J by 3 bases, with 12 bases between. The CDR3 spells CASAGAVTDTQYF. Written as DNA, the CDR3 is TGTGCCAGCGCGGGGGCGGTGACAGATACGCAGTATTTT.

This clone was found once. The chain recombines TRBV12-5 with TRBJ1-1; no definite D call. V was clipped by 3 bases and J by 6 bases, with 14 bases between them. Looked up from germline, CDR1 is LGHNT and CDR2 is FRNRAP. This CDR3 is 14 amino acids long. The CDR3 protein is CASGFITVGAEAFF. CDR3 DNA sequence: TGTGCTAGTGGTTTTATCACCGTTGGCGCTGAAGCTTTCTTT.

The chain links TRBV4-1 to TRBJ2-2; TRBD2 aligns across 14 bases. V gave up 5 bases and J gave up 1 base; unmatched junction bases: 12. The CDR3 totals 20 residues. The germline V gene encodes CDR1 MGHRA and CDR2 YSYEKL. CDR3 sequence: CASSSTPGLAGALNTGELFF. DNA of the CDR3: TGCGCCAGCAGCTCTACCCCGGGACTAGCGGGGGCCTTGAACACCGGGGAGCTGTTTTTT.

The V call is TRBV6-5, the J call TRBJ2-2, with D maybe TRBD1 (6 bases). V was cut by 7 bases and J by 1 base, with 7 bases left in between. CDR1 MNHEY and CDR2 SVGAGI come from the germline V gene. This CDR3 is built from 13 residues. CDR3 sequence: CASKGVNTGELFF. CDR3 in DNA: TGTGCCAGCAAGGGGGTGAACACCGGGGAGCTGTTTTTT.

V and J are TRBV15 and TRBJ1-2, with a tentative D call TRBD1 (5 bases). Germline V gene lookup returns CDR1 LNHNV and CDR2 YYDKDF (reference sequence). Between the trimmed V and J ends, which lost 5 bases and 2 bases, there was a span of 15 bases. CDR3 size: 15 residues. In DNA, the CDR3 is TGTGCCACCAGCGCAAGGGACGGAAGGAACTATGGCTACACCTTC. Translating gives CATSARDGRNYGYTF. The complete variable domain, with remaining parts taken from reference TRBV15 and TRBJ1-2, reads DAMVIQNPRYQVTQFGKPVTLSCSQTLNHNVMYWYQQKSSQAPKLLFHYYDKDFNNEADTPDNFQSRRPNTSFCFLDIRSPGLGDTAMYLCATSARDGRNYGYTFGSGTRLTVV.

This chain uses TRBV24-1 with TRBJ1-5; D not certain. Trimming stripped 9 bases from V and 0 bases from J, with 5 bases between. CDR1 KGHDR and CDR2 SFDVKD come from the germline V gene. The CDR3 is 12 amino acids. CDR3: CATATSNQPQHF. CDR3 sequence (DNA): TGTGCCACCGCGACTAGCAATCAGCCCCAGCATTTT.

The J gene is TRBJ2-2, the V gene TRBV7-2, with TRBD1 matching over 8 bases. The CDR3 has 16 amino acids. Looked up from germline, CDR1 is SGHTA and CDR2 is FQGNSA. With 1 base clipped from V and 2 bases from J, the junction kept 3 bases outside the gene matches. In nucleotides, the CDR3 is TGTGCCAGCAGCTTAGTCGGGACAGGAAACACCGGGGAGCTGTTTTTT. Its translation: CASSLVGTGNTGELFF.

The CDR3 reads CASSSSGGADNEQFF. CDR3 nucleotide sequence: TGTGCCAGCAGTTCTAGCGGGGGGGCCGACAATGAGCAGTTCTTC. V is TRBV6-5 and J is TRBJ2-1, with 12 positions matching TRBD2. This CDR3 contains 15 residues. Germline lookup yields CDR1 MNHEY and CDR2 SVGAGI. The junction had 3 bases not matched to a gene; V was cut back by 4 bases and J by 5 bases.

J is TRBJ2-1 and V is TRBV7-6; D is perhaps TRBD1 (6 bases). Germline-derived CDR1 and CDR2 are SGHVS and FNYEAQ. This CDR3 contains 17 residues. V was shortened by 1 base and J by 1 base, with 14 bases between the two germline ends. The CDR3 DNA reads TGTGCCAGCAGCTTAGTGGACAGAATGTGGTCCTACAATGAGCAGTTCTTC. This sequence encodes CASSLVDRMWSYNEQFF.

V gene TRBV4-1 combines with J gene TRBJ2-7; the D gene is possibly TRBD1 (6 bases). The V gene's germline CDR1 is MGHRA and CDR2 YSYEKL. V lost 1 base and J 1 base, leaving 8 bases between the germline ends. The CDR3 has 14 residues. The DNA for the CDR3 is TGCGCCAGCAGCCAAGGACAGGCGTCCTACGAGCAGTACGTC. This gives the protein CASSQGQASYEQYV.

This clone was counted between two and nine times. The chain employs TRBV5-6 and TRBJ1-6; tentative D call: TRBD1 (5 bases). V was clipped by 4 bases and J by 7 bases, with 12 bases between them. This CDR3 contains 14 residues. Germline CDR1 reads SGHDT; CDR2 reads YYEEEE. CDR3 sequence: CASSPDTVNSPLHF. The CDR3 nucleotides are TGTGCCAGCAGCCCGGACACCGTAAATTCACCCCTCCACTTT.

The rearrangement uses TRBV30 and TRBJ2-1, with 10 bases aligning to TRBD2. The CDR3 loop spans 15 amino acids. Germline values: CDR1 GTSNPN, CDR2 SVGIG (reference sequence). The trim removed 0 bases at V and 6 bases at J, leaving 5 bases unmatched. CDR3 in amino acids: CAWSVLAGGLNEQFF. The CDR3 DNA is TGTGCCTGGAGTGTGTTAGCGGGGGGCCTCAATGAGCAGTTCTTC.

In this sample, this clone turned up many times. The V call is TRBV5-5, the J call TRBJ1-2; D not certain. The germline gives CDR1 SGHKS, CDR2 YYEKEE (reference sequence). Trimming cost V 3 bases and J 4 bases, with 19 bases left between them. This CDR3 contains 16 residues. The CDR3 nucleotides read TGTGCCAGCAGCTGGGAATCAGAAGGGCTCGGCTATGGCTACACCTTC. It yields the protein CASSWESEGLGYGYTF.

This clone was detected only a few times. The V call is TRBV2, the J call TRBJ1-1, with TRBD1 matching 9 bases. CDR3 length: 12 amino acids. The germline gives CDR1 SNHLY, CDR2 FYNNEI. Trimming took 1 base from V and 10 from J; bases not matched to a gene: 1. The CDR3 here is CASSEGDRAAFF. CDR3 nucleotide sequence: TGTGCCAGCAGTGAAGGGGACAGGGCAGCTTTCTTT.

The chain employs TRBV6-5 and TRBJ2-7; TRBD1 matches at 9 bases. Germline-derived CDR1 and CDR2 are MNHEY and SVGAGI. The CDR3 runs 13 residues. Losses at the gene ends were 9 bases for V and 4 bases for J; bases not matched to a gene: 7. This chain's CDR3 is CASKTGGHYEQYV. CDR3 coding DNA: TGTGCCAGTAAGACAGGGGGTCATTACGAGCAGTACGTC.

V is TRBV6-6 and J is TRBJ2-1; 7 positions agree with TRBD2. In germline, CDR1 is MNHNY, CDR2 SVGAGI (reference sequence). After removal of 6 bases from V and 7 bases from J, the junction contained 9 bases not matched to a gene. The CDR3 spans 14 residues. CDR3 amino acids: CASSPTGGMNEQFF. CDR3 DNA sequence: TGTGCCAGCAGCCCTACCGGGGGGATGAATGAGCAGTTCTTC.